This TCR beta chain derives from a study of vaccination and CD4 T cells after COVID-19. Study-wide points: In convalescent patients, 304 of 307 vaccine-specific clones were mono-reactive for SARS-CoV-2 spike. For convalescent patients, a median about 86% of reactive clones surfaced exclusively after vaccination.

Turning to this clonotype: Antigen specificity is unknown.

Sequenced with the Oncomine TCR Beta short-read assay was DNA taken from cultured CD4+ T cells. Each CDR3 protein gets one entry after TCRdb re-called the PCR reads with MiXCR. The table records 17,000 or so distinct CDR3 sequences, 50% to 70% of them present only once. The treatment here: 10-day PBMC culture with coronavirus spike peptide pools or control peptides (ViraFEST assay). Germline V gives CDR1 MNHNS, CDR2 SASEGT. The ends were cut back, 5 bases at V and 5 bases at J, with 15 bases in the middle. The CDR3 covers 14 residues. V and J are TRBV6-1 and TRBJ1-1, with a weak D call TRBD1 (5 bases). Sequenced material: CD4+ T cells from blood, cultured in vitro, taken after SARS-CoV-2 vaccination. This TCR derives from a human donor who had recovered from COVID-19. CDR3 residues: CASSQNSRVTEAFF. DNA for the CDR3: TGTGCCAGCAGTCAGAACTCCAGGGTAACTGAAGCTTTCTTT.